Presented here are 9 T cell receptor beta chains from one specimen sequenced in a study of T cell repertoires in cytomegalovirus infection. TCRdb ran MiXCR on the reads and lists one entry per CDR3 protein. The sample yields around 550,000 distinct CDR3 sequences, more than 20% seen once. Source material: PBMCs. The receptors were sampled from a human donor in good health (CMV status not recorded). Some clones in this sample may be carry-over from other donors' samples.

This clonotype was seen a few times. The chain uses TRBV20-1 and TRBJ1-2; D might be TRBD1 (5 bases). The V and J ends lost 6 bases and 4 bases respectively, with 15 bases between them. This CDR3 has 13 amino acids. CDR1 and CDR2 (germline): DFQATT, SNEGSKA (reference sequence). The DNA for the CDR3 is TGCAGTGCCGTAACCCGGGACGGCTATGGCTACACCTTC. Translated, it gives CSAVTRDGYGYTF.

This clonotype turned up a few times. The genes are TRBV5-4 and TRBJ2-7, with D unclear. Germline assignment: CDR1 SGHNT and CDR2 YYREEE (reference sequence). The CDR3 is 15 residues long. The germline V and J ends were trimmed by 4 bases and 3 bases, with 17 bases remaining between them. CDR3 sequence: CASSPERDSDYEQYV. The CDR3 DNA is TGTGCCAGCAGCCCAGAGCGTGACTCCGACTACGAGCAGTACGTC.

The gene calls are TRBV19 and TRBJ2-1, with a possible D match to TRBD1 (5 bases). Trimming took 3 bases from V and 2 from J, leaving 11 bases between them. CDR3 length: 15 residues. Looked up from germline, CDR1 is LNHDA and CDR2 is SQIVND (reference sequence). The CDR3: CASSINGRAYNEQFF. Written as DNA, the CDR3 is TGTGCCAGTAGTATTAATGGCAGGGCCTACAATGAGCAGTTCTTC.

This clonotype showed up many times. CDR3 coding DNA: TGTGCCAGCAGCCCCCCCCGGGGGGATAACTATGGCTACACCTTC. This codes for CASSPPRGDNYGYTF. The chain couples TRBV7-2 to TRBJ1-2, with D tentatively TRBD1 (5 bases). The CDR3 has 15 residues. The germline V gene has CDR1 SGHTA and CDR2 FQGNSA. V shed 5 bases and J shed 1 base, with 14 bases lying between them.

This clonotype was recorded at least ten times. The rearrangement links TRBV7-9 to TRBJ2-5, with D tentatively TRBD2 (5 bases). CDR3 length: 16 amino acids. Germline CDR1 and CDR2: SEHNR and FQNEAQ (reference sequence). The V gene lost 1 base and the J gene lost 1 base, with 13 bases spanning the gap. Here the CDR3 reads CASSLVGGLIQETQYF. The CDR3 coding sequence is TGTGCCAGCAGCTTAGTTGGAGGACTTATCCAAGAGACCCAGTACTTC.

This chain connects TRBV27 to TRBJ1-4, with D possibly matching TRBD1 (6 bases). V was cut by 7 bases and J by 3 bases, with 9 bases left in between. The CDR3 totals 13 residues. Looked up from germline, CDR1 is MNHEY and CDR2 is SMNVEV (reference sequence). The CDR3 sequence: CASTGAANEKLFF. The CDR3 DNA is TGTGCCAGCACAGGGGCAGCTAATGAAAAACTGTTTTTT.

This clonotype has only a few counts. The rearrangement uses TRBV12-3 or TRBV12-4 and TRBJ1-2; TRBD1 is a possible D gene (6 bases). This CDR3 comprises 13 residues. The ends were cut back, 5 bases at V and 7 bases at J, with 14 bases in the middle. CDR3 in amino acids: CASSRDLGGGYTF. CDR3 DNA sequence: TGTGCCAGCAGTAGAGATCTAGGGGGTGGCTACACCTTC.

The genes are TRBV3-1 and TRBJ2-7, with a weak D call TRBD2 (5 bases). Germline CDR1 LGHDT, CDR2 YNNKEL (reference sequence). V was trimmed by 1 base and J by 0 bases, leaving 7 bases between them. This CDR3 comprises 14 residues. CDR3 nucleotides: TGTGCCAGCAGCCAAGGGGAGATCTCCTACGAGCAGTACTTC. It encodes CASSQGEISYEQYF.

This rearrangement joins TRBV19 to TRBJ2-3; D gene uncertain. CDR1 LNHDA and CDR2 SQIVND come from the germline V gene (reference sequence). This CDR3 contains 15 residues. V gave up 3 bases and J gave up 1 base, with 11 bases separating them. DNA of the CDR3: TGTGCCAGTAGTATTGACGGGTGGGGCACAGATACGCAGTATTTT. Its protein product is CASSIDGWGTDTQYF. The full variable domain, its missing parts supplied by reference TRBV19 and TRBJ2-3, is DGGITQSPKYLFRKEGQNVTLSCEQNLNHDAMYWYRQDPGQGLRLIYYSQIVNDFQKGDIAEGYSVSREKKESFPLTVTSAQKNPTAFYLCASSIDGWGTDTQYFGPGTRLTVL.